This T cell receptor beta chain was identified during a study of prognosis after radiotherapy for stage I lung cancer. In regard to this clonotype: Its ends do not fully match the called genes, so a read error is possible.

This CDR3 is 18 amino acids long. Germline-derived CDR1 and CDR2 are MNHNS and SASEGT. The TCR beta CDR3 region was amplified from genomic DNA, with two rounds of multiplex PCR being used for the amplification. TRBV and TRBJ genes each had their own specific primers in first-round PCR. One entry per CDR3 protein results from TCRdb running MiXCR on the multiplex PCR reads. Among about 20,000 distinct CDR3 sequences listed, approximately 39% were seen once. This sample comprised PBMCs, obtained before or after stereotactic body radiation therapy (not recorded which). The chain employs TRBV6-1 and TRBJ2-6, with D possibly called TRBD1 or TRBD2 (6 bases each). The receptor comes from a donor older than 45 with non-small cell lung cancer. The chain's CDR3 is CASRTGPGASSGANFLTF. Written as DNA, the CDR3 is TGTGCCAGCAGAACTGGGCCGGGGGCGTCTTCTGGGGCCAACTTCCTGACTTTC.